Each of the 17 T cell receptor beta chains below was sequenced from the same sample in a study of CD8 T cells in Susac syndrome. Random hexamers were used to reverse transcribe the RNA input (about 0.5 to 1 ug). Each CDR3 protein gets one entry after TCRdb re-called the immunoSEQ multiplex PCR reads with MiXCR. The sample carries roughly 200,000 distinct CDR3 sequences, approximately 95% recorded once. The sample taken for sequencing was CD4+ T cells from PBMCs. These receptors all stem from a human donor with multiple sclerosis.

The chain couples TRBV19 to TRBJ2-3, with D maybe TRBD1 (6 bases). Per the germline V gene, CDR1 is LNHDA and CDR2 is SQIVND (reference sequence). V lost 5 bases to trimming and J lost 6 bases, with 15 bases between them. The CDR3 is made up of 14 amino acids. CDR3 bases: TGTGCCAGTAGTCCTCAGGGGTTGGAGGATACGCAGTATTTT. Translated: CASSPQGLEDTQYF. Drawing the rest from reference TRBV19 and TRBJ2-3, the complete variable domain is DGGITQSPKYLFRKEGQNVTLSCEQNLNHDAMYWYRQDPGQGLRLIYYSQIVNDFQKGDIAEGYSVSREKKESFPLTVTSAQKNPTAFYLCASSPQGLEDTQYFGPGTRLTVL.

The V call is TRBV29-1, the J call TRBJ1-4, with 8 bases that match TRBD1. The CDR3 extends over 11 amino acids. V lost 7 bases and J lost 11; bases outside the gene matches: 6. Germline CDR1 and CDR2: SQVTM and ANQGSEA. The CDR3 DNA sequence: TGCAGCGCTGACAGGGGAGAGAAACTGTTTTTT. This gives the protein CSADRGEKLFF.

CDR3 residues: CASRVRGQVYEQYF. For the CDR3, the DNA is TGTGCCAGCAGAGTTCGGGGACAGGTCTACGAGCAGTACTTC. The chain combines TRBV5-6 with TRBJ2-7, with 8 bases matching TRBD1. Per the germline V gene, CDR1 is SGHDT and CDR2 is YYEEEE. The trim removed 5 bases at V and 3 bases at J, leaving 7 bases unmatched. The CDR3 runs to 14 residues.

This chain links TRBV12-3 or TRBV12-4 with TRBJ1-1; unclear D gene. The ends were cut back, 0 bases at V and 6 bases at J, with 8 bases in the middle. The CDR3 is 13 amino acids. For the CDR3, the DNA is TGTGCCAGCAGTTTAGCGCAGAGGGCTGAAGCTTTCTTT. Encoded protein: CASSLAQRAEAFF.

This clonotype is a singleton in its sample. The chain carries TRBV7-8 and TRBJ2-3, with 10 bases lining up with TRBD2. Germline-derived CDR1 and CDR2 are SGHVS and FQNEAQ. CDR3 length equals 15 residues. Trimming removed 5 bases from V and 2 bases from J; junction bases left unmatched: 4. As DNA, the CDR3 is TGTGCCAGCAGCATCCTAGCGGGGGTCACAGATACGCAGTATTTT. It yields the protein CASSILAGVTDTQYF.

The chain recombines TRBV24-1 with TRBJ2-1; 9 bases match TRBD1. Germline V CDR1 and CDR2: KGHDR, SFDVKD. The CDR3 contains 15 residues. The V gene end was trimmed by 8 bases and the J gene end by 7 bases; junction bases not matched to a gene: 11. The CDR3 loop reads CATINPGQGGNEQFF. CDR3 DNA: TGTGCCACCATTAACCCGGGACAGGGAGGGAATGAGCAGTTCTTC.

The chain joins TRBV3-1 to TRBJ2-3; D remains ambiguous. Trimming removed 2 bases at V and 4 bases at J, with 4 bases between. This CDR3 has 12 residues. The V gene's germline CDR1 is LGHDT and CDR2 YNNKEL (reference sequence). The CDR3 here is CASSQWADTQYF. CDR3 DNA: TGTGCCAGCAGCCAATGGGCAGATACGCAGTATTTT.

This chain uses TRBV3-1 with TRBJ1-1; D gene ambiguous. CDR1 LGHDT and CDR2 YNNKEL come from the germline V gene (reference sequence). V was shortened by 4 bases and J by 1 base, with 16 bases between the two germline ends. The CDR3 length is 16 residues. CDR3: CASSPELPHGNTEAFF. The CDR3, as DNA: TGTGCCAGCAGCCCCGAGCTACCCCACGGGAACACTGAAGCTTTCTTT.

The CDR3 is CASSLDNLGGTEAFF. The CDR3 DNA reads as TGCGCCAGCAGCTTGGATAACCTCGGCGGGACTGAAGCTTTCTTT. The chain carries TRBV5-1 and TRBJ1-1; D uncertain. The CDR3 covers 15 residues. With 0 bases removed from V and 5 bases from J, the gap between germline ends came to 14 bases. Germline lookup yields CDR1 SGHRS and CDR2 YFSETQ. Full variable domain (outside the CDR3, taken from reference TRBV5-1 and TRBJ1-1): KAGVTQTPRYLIKTRGQQVTLSCSPISGHRSVSWYQQTPGQGLQFLFEYFSETQRNKGNFPGRFSGRQFSNSRSEMNVSTLELGDSALYLCASSLDNLGGTEAFFGQGTRLTVV.

The chain links TRBV2 to TRBJ2-1, with unresolved D. CDR1 is SNHLY and CDR2 is FYNNEI in the germline V gene. V dropped 7 bases and J dropped 0 bases, with 7 bases sitting between them. The CDR3 contains 13 residues. CDR3 coding DNA: TGTGCCAGCAAGGCTGCCTCCTACAATGAGCAGTTCTTC. Amino acid sequence: CASKAASYNEQFF.

This chain connects TRBV7-3 to TRBJ2-4, with 7 bases fitting TRBD1. From germline, CDR1 is SGHTA and CDR2 FQGTGA. The CDR3 covers 17 residues. V was pared by 5 bases and J by 0 bases, with 10 bases of the junction left unmatched. The CDR3 region has the DNA TGTGCCAGCAGCCAAGGACAGGCCGGACAAGCCAAAAACATTCAGTACTTC. The encoded protein is CASSQGQAGQAKNIQYF.

The rearrangement uses TRBV20-1 and TRBJ2-5; D not certain. Germline assignment: CDR1 DFQATT and CDR2 SNEGSKA (reference sequence). The ends were cut back, 6 bases at V and 4 bases at J, with 12 bases in the middle. The CDR3 contains 12 residues. CDR3 region: CSANLRGETQYF. The CDR3 DNA is TGCAGTGCGAATCTAAGAGGAGAGACCCAGTACTTC.

The chain employs TRBV7-2 and TRBJ2-7; possibly TRBD2 for D (5 bases). The CDR3 contains 15 residues. The germline V and J ends were trimmed by 4 bases and 3 bases, with 16 bases remaining between them. The V gene's germline CDR1 is SGHTA and CDR2 FQGNSA. CDR3 bases: TGTGCCAGCAGCTCATTATACGGCCGGGGCTACGAGCAGTACTTC. This gives the protein CASSSLYGRGYEQYF.

The chain recombines TRBV30 with TRBJ2-6; the D is unclear. The V end was cut by 0 bases, the J end by 2 bases, with 2 bases between. This CDR3 has 13 amino acids. CDR1 and CDR2 from the germline V gene are GTSNPN and SVGIG (reference sequence). CDR3 DNA: TGTGCCTGGAGTGTGACTGGGGCCAACGTCCTGACTTTC. It yields the protein CAWSVTGANVLTF.

The chain carries TRBV2 and TRBJ2-7, with 10 bases fitting TRBD1. CDR1 SNHLY and CDR2 FYNNEI come from the germline V gene. This CDR3 spans 11 amino acids. V lost 9 bases and J lost 6; bases outside the gene matches: 2. The chain's CDR3 is CASGTGVEQYF. In nucleotides, the CDR3 is TGTGCCAGTGGGACAGGGGTCGAGCAGTACTTC. Filled out from reference TRBV2 and TRBJ2-7, the complete variable domain reads EPEVTQTPSHQVTQMGQEVILRCVPISNHLYFYWYRQILGQKVEFLVSFYNNEISEKSEIFDDQFSVERPDGSNFTLKIRSTKLEDSAMYFCASGTGVEQYFGPGTRLTVT.

The rearrangement joins TRBV10-3 to TRBJ2-1; D is ambiguous. The CDR3 runs 13 residues. Trimming shortened V by 4 bases and J by 7 bases, and 11 bases separated the two germline ends. Germline CDR1 is ENHRY and CDR2 is SYGVKD. This CDR3 is CAISAGTWNEQFF. The CDR3 nucleotides read TGTGCCATCAGTGCTGGTACCTGGAATGAGCAGTTCTTC.

The chain joins TRBV19 to TRBJ1-2, with D hard to call. The CDR3 sequence is 13 residues long. Germline V gene data show CDR1 as LNHDA and CDR2 as SQIVND (reference sequence). The germline V and J ends were trimmed by 5 bases and 7 bases, with 14 bases remaining between them. The CDR3, as DNA: TGTGCCAGTAGTTGGGCGGGCCCGGCTGGCTACACCTTC. Translation: CASSWAGPAGYTF. Together with reference TRBV19 and TRBJ1-2, the CDR3 gives the full variable domain: DGGITQSPKYLFRKEGQNVTLSCEQNLNHDAMYWYRQDPGQGLRLIYYSQIVNDFQKGDIAEGYSVSREKKESFPLTVTSAQKNPTAFYLCASSWAGPAGYTFGSGTRLTVV.